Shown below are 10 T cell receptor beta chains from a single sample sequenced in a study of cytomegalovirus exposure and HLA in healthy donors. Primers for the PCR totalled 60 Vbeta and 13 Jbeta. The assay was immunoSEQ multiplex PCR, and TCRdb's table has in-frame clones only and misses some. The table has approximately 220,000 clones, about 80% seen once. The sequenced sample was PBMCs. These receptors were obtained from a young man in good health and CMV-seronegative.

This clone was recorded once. CDR3 DNA sequence: TGTGCCAGCAGCCTGTCTCTTAGCGTGAACACCGGGGAGCTGTTTTTT. It is translated as CASSLSLSVNTGELFF. The V call is TRBV7-3, the J call TRBJ2-2, with D tentatively TRBD2 (5 bases). This CDR3 has 16 residues. The germline V gene encodes CDR1 SGHTA and CDR2 FQGTGA. V dropped 5 bases and J dropped 1 base, with 14 bases sitting between them.

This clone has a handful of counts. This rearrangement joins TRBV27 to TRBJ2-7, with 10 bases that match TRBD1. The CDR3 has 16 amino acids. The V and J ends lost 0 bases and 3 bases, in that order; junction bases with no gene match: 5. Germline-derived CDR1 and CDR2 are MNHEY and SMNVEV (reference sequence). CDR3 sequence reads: CASSLSRDRGLYEQYF. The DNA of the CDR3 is TGTGCCAGCAGTTTATCGAGAGACAGGGGGCTCTACGAGCAGTACTTC.

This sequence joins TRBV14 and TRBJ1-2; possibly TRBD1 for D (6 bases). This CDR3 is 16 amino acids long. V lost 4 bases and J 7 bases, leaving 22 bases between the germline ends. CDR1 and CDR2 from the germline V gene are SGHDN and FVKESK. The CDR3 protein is CASSRTDSRATFGYTF. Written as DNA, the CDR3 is TGTGCCAGCAGCCGAACGGACAGCCGAGCTACCTTTGGCTACACCTTC.

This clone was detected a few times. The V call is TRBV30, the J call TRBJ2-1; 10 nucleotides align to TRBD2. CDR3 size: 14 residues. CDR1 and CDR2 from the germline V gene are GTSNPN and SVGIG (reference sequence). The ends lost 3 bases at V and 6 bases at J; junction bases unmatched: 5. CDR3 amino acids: CAWSQRGGPNEQFF. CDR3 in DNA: TGTGCCTGGAGCCAGCGGGGGGGCCCCAATGAGCAGTTCTTC.

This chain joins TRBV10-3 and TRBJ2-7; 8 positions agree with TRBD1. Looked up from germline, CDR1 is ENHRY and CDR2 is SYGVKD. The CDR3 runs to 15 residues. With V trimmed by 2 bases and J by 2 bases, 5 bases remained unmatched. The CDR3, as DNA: TGTGCCATCAGTGAGATGACAGGGGCGGCCTACGAGCAGTACTTC. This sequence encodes CAISEMTGAAYEQYF.

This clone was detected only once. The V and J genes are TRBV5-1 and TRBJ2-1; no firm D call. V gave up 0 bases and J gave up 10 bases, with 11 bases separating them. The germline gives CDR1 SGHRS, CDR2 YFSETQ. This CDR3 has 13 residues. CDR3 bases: TGCGCCAGCAGCTTGGAAGGTCAGGAAGAGCAGTTCTTC. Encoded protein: CASSLEGQEEQFF.

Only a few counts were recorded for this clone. CDR3 loop: CASSYPGQGTYEQYF. As DNA, the CDR3 is TGTGCCAGCAGTTATCCGGGACAGGGAACCTACGAGCAGTACTTC. This chain connects TRBV6-5 to TRBJ2-7; 9 bases fit TRBD1. V lost 3 bases to trimming and J lost 2 bases; unmatched junction nucleotides: 5. From germline, CDR1 is MNHEY and CDR2 SVGAGI. This CDR3 contains 15 residues.

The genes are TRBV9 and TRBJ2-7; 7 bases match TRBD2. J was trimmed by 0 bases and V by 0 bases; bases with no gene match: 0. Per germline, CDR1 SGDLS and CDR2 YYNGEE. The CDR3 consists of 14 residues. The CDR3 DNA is TGTGCCAGCAGCGTAGGGGACTACTCCTACGAGCAGTACTTC. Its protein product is CASSVGDYSYEQYF.

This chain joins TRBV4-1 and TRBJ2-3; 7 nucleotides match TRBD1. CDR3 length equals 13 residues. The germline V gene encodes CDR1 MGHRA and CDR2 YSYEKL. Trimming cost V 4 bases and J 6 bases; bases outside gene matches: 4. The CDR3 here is CASSLQGEDTQYF. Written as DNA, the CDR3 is TGCGCCAGCAGCCTCCAGGGGGAGGATACGCAGTATTTT.

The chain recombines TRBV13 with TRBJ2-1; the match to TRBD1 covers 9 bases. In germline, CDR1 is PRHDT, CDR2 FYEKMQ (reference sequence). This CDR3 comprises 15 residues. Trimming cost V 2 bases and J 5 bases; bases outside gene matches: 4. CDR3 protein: CASSLTGGSDNEQFF. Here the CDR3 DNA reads TGTGCCAGCAGCTTAACAGGGGGCTCGGACAATGAGCAGTTCTTC.